The 13 T cell receptor beta chains below all came from one sample that was sequenced in a study of CD4 T cells in relation to SARS-CoV-2 and coronaviruses. These TCRs are of unknown antigen specificity. Measured with immunoSEQ multiplex PCR; TCRdb has only the in-frame clones, and not every one. The sample contains more than 15,000 clones, roughly 81% of which appear only once. Before the COVID-19 pandemic, during about 2010-2018, CD4+ T cells were taken from unexposed donors. The cells were cultured for roughly 11 days before CD4+ T cells were isolated. Specimen: CD4+ T cells from PBMCs, cultured in vitro. These receptors originate from a human donor in good health.

The V call is TRBV5-1, the J call TRBJ2-7; D is possibly TRBD2 (6 bases). Trimming stripped 0 bases from V and 3 bases from J, with 10 bases between. Germline V CDR1 and CDR2: SGHRS, YFSETQ. The length of the CDR3 is 14 residues. This chain's CDR3 is CASSLGVEGYEQYF. The CDR3 bases are TGCGCCAGCAGCTTGGGCGTGGAGGGCTACGAGCAGTACTTC.

The sample holds a few counts of this clone. The chain carries TRBV6-5 and TRBJ1-5; D is ambiguous. V was trimmed by 0 bases and J by 0 bases, leaving 6 bases between them. Germline V gene lookup returns CDR1 MNHEY and CDR2 SVGAGI. This CDR3 has 15 amino acids. The CDR3 protein is CASSYSRVSNQPQHF. CDR3 DNA sequence: TGTGCCAGCAGTTACTCTAGGGTTAGCAATCAGCCCCAGCATTTT.

This clone has more than one count but fewer than ten. J is TRBJ2-2 and V is TRBV19, with TRBD2 matching over 9 bases. The germline V gene encodes CDR1 LNHDA and CDR2 SQIVND (reference sequence). The junction had 9 bases not matched to a gene; V was cut back by 5 bases and J by 5 bases. CDR3 length: 16 amino acids. The CDR3 coding sequence is TGTGCCAGTAGTTCCCACGGGCGGGGGGGAACCGGGGAGCTGTTTTTT. Translation: CASSSHGRGGTGELFF.

CDR3 DNA sequence: TGCGCCAGCAGCTTGGACAGGGCTAACACCGGGGAGCTGTTTTTT. This gives the protein CASSLDRANTGELFF. The chain carries TRBV5-1 and TRBJ2-2; tentative D call: TRBD1 (6 bases). The germline V gene has CDR1 SGHRS and CDR2 YFSETQ. The CDR3 is 15 amino acids. V was pared by 0 bases and J by 2 bases, with 8 bases between.

The chain uses TRBV2 and TRBJ1-6, with D possibly being TRBD1 (5 bases). Germline V gives CDR1 SNHLY, CDR2 FYNNEI. The ends were cut back, 7 bases at V and 12 bases at J, with 22 bases in the middle. This CDR3 is built from 15 residues. CDR3 coding DNA: TGTGCCAGCATCGACCGGGACGGGCCCCAGCGACCCCTCCACTTT. Encoded protein: CASIDRDGPQRPLHF.

V gene TRBV7-2 combines with J gene TRBJ1-5; a possible D gene is TRBD1 (5 bases). V lost 1 base and J lost 6, with 7 bases in between. From germline, CDR1 is SGHTA and CDR2 FQGNSA. This CDR3 region has 13 residues. Here the CDR3 reads CASSLDTGQPQHF. CDR3 sequence (DNA): TGTGCCAGCAGCTTAGATACAGGTCAGCCCCAGCATTTT.

The rearrangement joins TRBV18 to TRBJ1-2, with D maybe TRBD1 (5 bases). V shed 1 base and J shed 3 bases, with 6 bases lying between them. The CDR3 covers 13 residues. CDR1 and CDR2 (germline): KGHSH, LQKENI. CDR3 bases: TGTGCCAGCTCACCACGAGGGGACTATGGCTACACCTTC. Amino acid sequence: CASSPRGDYGYTF.

The chain couples TRBV3-1 (or the pseudogene TRBV3-2) to TRBJ1-1; the match to TRBD1 covers 7 bases. Per germline, CDR1 LGHDT and CDR2 YNNKEL (reference sequence). The CDR3 sequence is 14 residues long. Unmatched junction bases numbered 5, after V lost 4 bases and J lost 3 bases. CDR3 amino acids: CASSLGQVDTEAFF. CDR3 bases: TGTGCCAGCAGCCTCGGACAGGTAGACACTGAAGCTTTCTTT.

By share of the sample, this clone is medium-sized. V usage is TRBV2 and J usage is TRBJ1-4; D is perhaps TRBD1 (5 bases). The CDR3 consists of 14 residues. Trimming cost V 4 bases and J 6 bases, with 12 bases left between them. Looked up from germline, CDR1 is SNHLY and CDR2 is FYNNEI. The CDR3 loop is CASSAQGEYEKLFF. Here the CDR3 DNA reads TGTGCCAGCAGTGCGCAGGGAGAATATGAAAAACTGTTTTTT.

This clone was observed a single time. V and J are TRBV7-9 and TRBJ2-6, with D unclear. Germline V gene sequence: CDR1 SEHNR, CDR2 FQNEAQ (reference sequence). The CDR3 totals 15 residues. Trimming removed 5 bases from V and 0 bases from J, with 8 bases in between. DNA of the CDR3: TGTGCCAGCAGCCACGCACCCTCTGGGGCCAACGTCCTGACTTTC. Protein sequence: CASSHAPSGANVLTF.

This chain connects TRBV19 to TRBJ2-7, with D maybe TRBD1 (6 bases). Trimming left V 5 bases short and J 2 bases short, with 16 bases between. CDR1 is LNHDA and CDR2 is SQIVND in the germline V gene (reference sequence). The CDR3 spans 15 residues. The CDR3 region has the DNA TGTGCCAGTAGTGTACCGGGACACAGTACCTACGAGCAGTACTTC. Translation gives CASSVPGHSTYEQYF.

The CDR3 here is CASRKRWEGGEQYF. DNA of the CDR3: TGTGCCAGCAGAAAAAGGTGGGAAGGTGGCGAGCAGTACTTC. The chain has TRBV7-8 and TRBJ2-7, with D uncertain. The CDR3 runs to 14 residues. V lost 6 bases and J lost 6, with 18 bases in between. Germline CDR1 reads SGHVS; CDR2 reads FQNEAQ.

The chain couples TRBV3-1 (or the pseudogene TRBV3-2) to TRBJ1-1; D unresolved. The CDR3 runs to 13 residues. From germline, CDR1 is LGHDT and CDR2 YNNKEL (reference sequence). Trimming pared 0 bases from V and 7 bases from J, leaving 9 bases between. The CDR3 spells CASSQESWGEAFF. The CDR3 nucleotides are TGTGCCAGCAGCCAAGAATCTTGGGGTGAAGCTTTCTTT.